Listed here are 20 T cell receptor beta chains from one sample, sequenced in a study of blood T cell repertoires in COVID-19. Repertoires were generated with immunoSEQ multiplex PCR, while TCRdb's copy carries only in-frame clones and drops some. This table has 200,000 to 250,000 clones, approximately 85% appearing once. Material: peripheral blood. These TCRs come from a man aged 40-50 years with acute or convalescent COVID-19.

This clone was counted a few times. This chain joins TRBV2 and TRBJ1-1; D unclear. The CDR3 extends over 14 amino acids. Germline V CDR1 and CDR2: SNHLY, FYNNEI. V was trimmed by 2 bases and J by 1 base, leaving 8 bases between them. The CDR3 nucleotides read TGTGCCAGCAGTGAAAGGTCGGGGAACACTGAAGCTTTCTTT. It yields the protein CASSERSGNTEAFF.

CDR3 in amino acids: CASSPGQGARNEQFF. CDR3 nucleotide sequence: TGTGCCAGCAGCCCCGGACAGGGGGCTCGCAATGAGCAGTTCTTC. The chain recombines TRBV11-3 with TRBJ2-1, with 11 bases fitting TRBD1. V shed 5 bases and J 6 bases; nucleotides not matched to a gene: 6. The CDR3 is 15 residues long. CDR1 SGHNT and CDR2 YENEEA come from the germline V gene.

V usage is TRBV10-1 and J usage is TRBJ1-3, with D uncertain. Germline assignment: CDR1 WNHNN and CDR2 SYGVQD (reference sequence). CDR3 length: 17 residues. Trimming took 1 base from V and 0 from J, leaving 13 bases between them. Here the CDR3 DNA reads TGCGCCAGCAGTGAGTTGACTCGGTCAGCCTCTGGAAACACCATATATTTT. This sequence encodes CASSELTRSASGNTIYF.

This sequence joins TRBV10-3 and TRBJ2-7; 7 bases fit TRBD1. The germline CDR1 and CDR2 sequences are ENHRY and SYGVKD. After removal of 9 bases from V and 4 bases from J, the junction contained 6 bases not matched to a gene. The CDR3 covers 12 residues. CDR3 residues: CAITGQTYEQYF. DNA of the CDR3: TGTGCCATTACGGGACAGACTTACGAGCAGTACTTC.

This chain links TRBV28 with TRBJ1-1; D is undetermined. Germline V CDR1 and CDR2: MDHEN, SYDVKM. Trimming removed 2 bases from V and 4 bases from J, with 11 bases in between. The CDR3 is 14 residues long. As DNA, the CDR3 is TGTGCCAGCAGTTTAGGGCAGAGAACCACTGAAGCTTTCTTT. Translated: CASSLGQRTTEAFF.

CDR3 sequence: CASSYTAGPIYGYTF. The CDR3 nucleotides read TGTGCCAGCAGTTACACGGCAGGGCCGATCTATGGCTACACCTTC. This chain connects TRBV6-2 or TRBV6-3 to TRBJ1-2; a possible D gene is TRBD1 (5 bases). Trimming cost V 2 bases and J 4 bases, with 14 bases left between them. The CDR3 runs 15 residues. The germline CDR1 and CDR2 sequences are MNHEY and SVGEGT.

This clone has just one count. This chain connects TRBV12-5 to TRBJ1-1, with 9 bases aligning to TRBD1. Germline-derived CDR1 and CDR2 are LGHNT and FRNRAP. With V trimmed by 0 bases and J by 5 bases, 7 bases remained unmatched. This CDR3 comprises 16 residues. The CDR3 sequence: CASGLVRGTGLTEAFF. The CDR3 coding sequence is TGTGCTAGTGGTTTGGTACGGGGGACAGGGTTAACTGAAGCTTTCTTT.

This clone occurred once. J is TRBJ1-1 and V is TRBV29-1; TRBD1 matches 8 bases. Trimming took 5 bases from V and 2 from J; bases not matched to a gene: 7. The CDR3 length is 14 residues. The germline V gene has CDR1 SQVTM and CDR2 ANQGSEA. The CDR3 spells CSVTKTGVNTEAFF. The CDR3, as DNA: TGCAGCGTTACGAAGACAGGGGTCAACACTGAAGCTTTCTTT.

The rearrangement uses TRBV28 and TRBJ1-6; weak D call: TRBD1 (6 bases). This CDR3 comprises 15 residues. Germline CDR1 and CDR2: MDHEN and SYDVKM. With 1 base removed from V and 9 bases from J, the gap between germline ends came to 13 bases. DNA for the CDR3: TGTGCCAGCAGTTTATCACAGGGTTGGAGTTCACCCCTCCACTTT. Translating gives CASSLSQGWSSPLHF.

The chain is built from TRBV2 and TRBJ2-7; TRBD1 aligns across 10 bases. Trimming removed 3 bases from V and 1 base from J; junction bases left unmatched: 3. Germline assignment: CDR1 SNHLY and CDR2 FYNNEI. CDR3 size: 15 residues. The CDR3 sequence: CASSDRDRGSYEQYF. CDR3 sequence (DNA): TGTGCCAGCAGTGACCGGGACAGGGGATCCTACGAGCAGTACTTC.

The V gene is TRBV5-1, the J gene TRBJ1-1, with TRBD1 matching over 8 bases. The germline V gene encodes CDR1 SGHRS and CDR2 YFSETQ. J gave up 5 bases and V 4 bases, and 10 bases lay outside the gene matches. The CDR3 spans 15 residues. Here the CDR3 reads CASSQTGTGGTEAFF. CDR3 DNA sequence: TGCGCCAGCAGCCAAACCGGGACAGGTGGGACTGAAGCTTTCTTT. Using reference TRBV5-1 and TRBJ1-1 for the parts outside the CDR3, the full variable domain is KAGVTQTPRYLIKTRGQQVTLSCSPISGHRSVSWYQQTPGQGLQFLFEYFSETQRNKGNFPGRFSGRQFSNSRSEMNVSTLELGDSALYLCASSQTGTGGTEAFFGQGTRLTVV.

The genes are TRBV7-8 and TRBJ2-3, with 7 bases that match TRBD2. Per the germline V gene, CDR1 is SGHVS and CDR2 is FQNEAQ. Trimming removed 6 bases from V and 1 base from J; junction bases left unmatched: 4. This CDR3 has 14 residues. The CDR3 DNA reads TGTGCCAGCAGACTAGCGAAGGGCACAGATACGCAGTATTTT. As protein: CASRLAKGTDTQYF.

In its sample, this clone was seen a few times. The V call is TRBV28, the J call TRBJ1-4; D unclear. The CDR3 totals 12 residues. Trimming cost V 3 bases and J 8 bases, with 7 bases left between them. Germline-derived CDR1 and CDR2 are MDHEN and SYDVKM. The CDR3 DNA sequence: TGTGCCAGCAGTTTTACTCAAGAAAAACTGTTTTTT. Its protein product is CASSFTQEKLFF.

The chain joins TRBV6-5 to TRBJ1-6; no clear D. With 5 bases removed from V and 7 bases from J, the gap between germline ends came to 15 bases. Looked up from germline, CDR1 is MNHEY and CDR2 is SVGAGI. This CDR3 comprises 15 residues. DNA for the CDR3: TGTGCCAGCAGTCTCTTCGAGGCTAACAATTCACCCCTCCACTTT. It is translated as CASSLFEANNSPLHF.

This chain uses TRBV7-2 with TRBJ1-1, with 7 nucleotides matching TRBD1. Unmatched junction bases numbered 8, after V lost 5 bases and J lost 5 bases. Germline V CDR1 and CDR2: SGHTA, FQGNSA. CDR3 length: 14 amino acids. CDR3 DNA sequence: TGTGCCAGCAGCCCGTTAGGGGGCATGACTGAAGCTTTCTTT. Amino acids: CASSPLGGMTEAFF.

The V call is TRBV3-1 (or the pseudogene TRBV3-2), the J call TRBJ2-3; 12 nucleotides align to TRBD2. Trimming removed 4 bases from V and 0 bases from J; junction bases left unmatched: 5. Germline V lookup: CDR1 LGHDT, CDR2 YNNKEL (reference sequence). This CDR3 contains 17 residues. The CDR3 bases are TGTGCCAGCAGCCCCTGGACTAGCGGGGTAAGCACAGATACGCAGTATTTT. The encoded protein is CASSPWTSGVSTDTQYF.

The J gene is TRBJ1-2, the V gene TRBV6-6; 9 nucleotides align to TRBD1. V shed 5 bases, J shed 6 bases, and the junction held 16 bases outside the gene matches. Looked up from germline, CDR1 is MNHNY and CDR2 is SVGAGI (reference sequence). The CDR3 extends over 17 amino acids. The CDR3 DNA reads as TGTGCCAGCAGTCTTCTTTTGCGTCGGACAGGGGACGATGGCTACACCTTC. Translating gives CASSLLLRRTGDDGYTF.

V gene TRBV7-3 combines with J gene TRBJ1-1, with no clear D. Germline CDR1 SGHTA, CDR2 FQGTGA. Trimming pared 6 bases from V and 1 base from J, leaving 12 bases between. The CDR3 covers 14 residues. Here the CDR3 DNA reads TGTGCCAGCAGTTTACTAGCCGGGAACACTGAAGCTTTCTTT. Encoded protein: CASSLLAGNTEAFF.

V is TRBV14 and J is TRBJ1-6; D is possibly TRBD1 (5 bases). CDR3 size: 15 residues. CDR1 and CDR2 from the germline V gene are SGHDN and FVKESK. Trimming took 0 bases from V and 10 from J, leaving 13 bases between them. The CDR3 loop is CASSQEGPKGSPLHF. The CDR3 coding sequence is TGTGCCAGCAGCCAAGAGGGGCCTAAAGGATCACCCCTCCACTTT.

This clone was found many times. Other DNA sequences within the sample encode an identical CDR3. J is TRBJ2-5 and V is TRBV6-1; 12 bases are a match to TRBD2. V lost 2 bases and J lost 2; bases outside the gene matches: 0. The germline V gene encodes CDR1 MNHNS and CDR2 SASEGT. The CDR3 spans 15 residues. The CDR3 DNA reads as TGTGCCAGCAGTGAACTAGCGGGGGGGCAAGAGACCCAGTACTTC. Amino acids: CASSELAGGQETQYF.